Given below is one T cell receptor (beta chain) in context. Its antigen is still unknown. The data originate from a study of T-cell memory formation after mild COVID-19. About the study: TCR clusters were mostly donor specific.

General observations from the study: Shrinking CD4+ clones resided mostly in CM and EM, and CD8+ ones in EMRA. What remained unconfirmed was the SARS-CoV-2 specificity of second-wave clones peaking on day 37.

In TCRdb, the 5' RACE reads were re-called with MiXCR into one record per CDR3 protein. There are over 300,000 distinct CDR3 sequences in the sample; 20% to 25% occur only once, and roughly 23% lies in the top ten. The clonotype was recovered from a man aged 18-30 years who had mild COVID-19 (a few samples of this study predate the infection). Cell type and time point are not known. The sample consisted of PBMCs or a T cell subset sorted from them (not recorded which).

CDR3 protein: CASSRARQGRPGNTIYF. Written as DNA, the CDR3 is TGTGCCAGCAGCCGCGCGCGACAGGGGAGACCTGGAAACACCATATATTTT. The chain uses TRBV5-4 and TRBJ1-3; TRBD1 agrees at 8 bases. The germline V gene has CDR1 SGHNT and CDR2 YYREEE (reference sequence). This CDR3 has 17 residues. With 4 bases clipped from V and 2 bases from J, the junction kept 11 bases outside the gene matches.